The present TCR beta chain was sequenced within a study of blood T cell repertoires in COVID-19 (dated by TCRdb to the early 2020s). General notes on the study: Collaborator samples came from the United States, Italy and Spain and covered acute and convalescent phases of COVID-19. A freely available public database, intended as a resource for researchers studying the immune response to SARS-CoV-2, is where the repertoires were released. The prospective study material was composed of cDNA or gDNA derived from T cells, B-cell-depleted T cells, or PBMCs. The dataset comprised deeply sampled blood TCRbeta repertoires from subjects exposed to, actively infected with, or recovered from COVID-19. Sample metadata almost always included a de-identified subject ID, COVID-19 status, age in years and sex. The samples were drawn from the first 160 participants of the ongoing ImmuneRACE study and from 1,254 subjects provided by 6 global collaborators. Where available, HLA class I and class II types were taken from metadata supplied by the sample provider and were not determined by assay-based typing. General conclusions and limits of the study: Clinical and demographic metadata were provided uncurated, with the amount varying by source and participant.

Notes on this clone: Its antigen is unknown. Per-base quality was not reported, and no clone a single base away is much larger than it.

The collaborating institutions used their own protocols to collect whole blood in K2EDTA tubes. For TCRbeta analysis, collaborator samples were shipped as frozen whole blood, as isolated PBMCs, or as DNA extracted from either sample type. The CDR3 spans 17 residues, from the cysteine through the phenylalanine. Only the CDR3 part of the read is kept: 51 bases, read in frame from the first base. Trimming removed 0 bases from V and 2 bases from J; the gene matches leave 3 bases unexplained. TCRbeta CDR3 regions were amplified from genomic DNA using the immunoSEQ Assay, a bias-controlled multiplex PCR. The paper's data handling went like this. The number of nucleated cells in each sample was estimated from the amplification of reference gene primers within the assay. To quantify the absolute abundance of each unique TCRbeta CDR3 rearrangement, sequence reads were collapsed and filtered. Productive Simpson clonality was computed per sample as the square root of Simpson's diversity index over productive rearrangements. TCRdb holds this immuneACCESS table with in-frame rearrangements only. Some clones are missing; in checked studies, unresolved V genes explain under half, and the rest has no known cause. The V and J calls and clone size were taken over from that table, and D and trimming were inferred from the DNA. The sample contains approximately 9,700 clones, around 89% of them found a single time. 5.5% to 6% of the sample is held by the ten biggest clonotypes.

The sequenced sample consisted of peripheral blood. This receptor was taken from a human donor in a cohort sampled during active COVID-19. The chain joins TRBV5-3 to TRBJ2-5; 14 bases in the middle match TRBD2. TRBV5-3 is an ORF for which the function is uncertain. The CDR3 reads CARSLDGLAGGQETQYF. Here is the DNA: TGTGCCAGAAGCTTGGACGGACTAGCGGGGGGTCAAGAGACCCAGTACTTC.